Included here is one T cell receptor (beta chain) sequence, with context. CD45RO negativity and positive selection for CCR7 defined naive CD8 cells, a population that excluded terminally differentiated effector memory CD45RA+ cells. TCRdb's copy holds only in-frame clones and misses some; the assay was immunoSEQ multiplex PCR. This repertoire shows around 560,000 clones, 90% to 95% found once; its top ten account for 0.095% to 0.14%. V shed 3 bases and J shed 4 bases, with 15 bases lying between them. Germline CDR1 is LNHDA and CDR2 is SQIVND (reference sequence). This CDR3 comprises 15 residues. These data belong to a study of shared clonotypes between healthy human individuals.

The chain links TRBV19 to TRBJ1-1, with D maybe TRBD1 (5 bases). This clonotype was sampled from a woman aged 25 to 39 in good health. The source material was naive CD8+ T cells sorted from blood. CDR3 sequence reads: CASSMWAGSVTEAFF. CDR3 in DNA: TGTGCCAGTAGTATGTGGGCAGGGTCGGTCACTGAAGCTTTCTTT.